The rows below give T cell receptor beta chains drawn from one sample of a study of cytotoxic CD8 clonotypes in ibrutinib-treated CLL. Assay: immunoSEQ multiplex PCR; the TCRdb copy retains only in-frame clones and omits some. The repertoire has around 310,000 clones, around four fifths of them found once; the top ten carry roughly 6.3%. The sample consisted of PBMCs, taken before ibrutinib treatment. Source of these receptors: a human donor with chronic lymphocytic leukemia. The CDR3 runs from the conserved cysteine through the conserved F or W. Size tells how often a clone was seen (once, few, many) or the class of an expanded clone, and some rows leave it out.

v_gene: TRBV19; abundance: NA; CDR3aa: CASSPRGGTGAHNEQFF
v_gene: TRBV19; abundance: NA; CDR3aa: CASSILAGGGETQYF
v_gene: TRBV4-1; abundance: few; CDR3aa: CASKTGQGNWGYTF
v_gene: TRBV5-4; abundance: NA; CDR3aa: CASSWNRGTGELFF
v_gene: TRBV5-1; abundance: NA; CDR3aa: CASSRGIAGDQETQYF
v_gene: TRBV19; abundance: NA; CDR3aa: CASSTGQGVRQPQHF
v_gene: TRBV2; abundance: NA; CDR3aa: CASNLGDEQYF
v_gene: TRBV28; abundance: NA; CDR3aa: CASRTALGSNQPQHF
v_gene: TRBV19; abundance: NA; CDR3aa: CASTGPATNEKLFF
v_gene: TRBV18; abundance: NA; CDR3aa: CASSPDDRPQHF
v_gene: TRBV30; abundance: NA; CDR3aa: CAWSVLGLGGTDTQYF
v_gene: TRBV5-1; abundance: NA; CDR3aa: CASSLDLAGNTIYF
v_gene: TRBV7-2; abundance: NA; CDR3aa: CASSYIGQQGGYTF
v_gene: TRBV6-6; abundance: few; CDR3aa: CASTQGMILGNQPQHF
v_gene: TRBV28; abundance: NA; CDR3aa: CASYRAMSNGEQFF
v_gene: TRBV4-3; abundance: NA; CDR3aa: CASSQTSGSTDTQYF
v_gene: TRBV9; abundance: NA; CDR3aa: CASSAAGDQPQHF
v_gene: TRBV7-2; abundance: NA; CDR3aa: CASSFYWGSSDTQYF
v_gene: TRBV7-9; abundance: NA; CDR3aa: CASSLDSRPTQYF
v_gene: TRBV4-2; abundance: NA; CDR3aa: CASSIRDSGSYEQYF
v_gene: TRBV27; abundance: NA; CDR3aa: CASSLSNTYEQYF
v_gene: TRBV5-4; abundance: NA; CDR3aa: CASSLGLAGVPQYF
v_gene: TRBV6-5; abundance: NA; CDR3aa: CASSYSGVGNTGELFF
v_gene: TRBV14; abundance: NA; CDR3aa: CASSQASGYSYNEQFF
v_gene: TRBV6-1; abundance: NA; CDR3aa: CASSEISGANEQFF
v_gene: TRBV27; abundance: NA; CDR3aa: CASSLRVWGRLQETQYF
v_gene: TRBV10-3; abundance: NA; CDR3aa: CAISAYGSKNTEAFF
v_gene: TRBV6-1; abundance: NA; CDR3aa: CASSGSTDTQYF
v_gene: TRBV27; abundance: NA; CDR3aa: CASSLSSAYEQYF
v_gene: TRBV20-1; abundance: few; CDR3aa: CSRYNTEAFF
v_gene: TRBV9; abundance: NA; CDR3aa: CASSVGVSQETQYF
v_gene: TRBV7-8; abundance: NA; CDR3aa: CASSPAGLGYEQYF
v_gene: TRBV13; abundance: few; CDR3aa: CASSLGGRARVTDTQYF
v_gene: TRBV29-1; abundance: NA; CDR3aa: CSTGLAGLHEQFF
v_gene: TRBV7-9; abundance: NA; CDR3aa: CASSSTTSGSYEQYF
v_gene: TRBV6-6; abundance: NA; CDR3aa: CASVFGVNQPQHF
v_gene: TRBV5-4; abundance: NA; CDR3aa: CASSSLMADTQYF
v_gene: TRBV27; abundance: NA; CDR3aa: CASSNRQASQYF
v_gene: TRBV19; abundance: NA; CDR3aa: CASSDSGRARTDTQYF
v_gene: TRBV9; abundance: NA; CDR3aa: CASSVTGLAYEQYF
v_gene: TRBV7-9; abundance: NA; CDR3aa: CASSSRGRQFF
v_gene: TRBV13; abundance: NA; CDR3aa: CASSQDSGYGYTF
v_gene: TRBV11-2; abundance: NA; CDR3aa: CASSPRAGGHYNEQFF
v_gene: TRBV4-3; abundance: NA; CDR3aa: CASSHRNPRTGYTF
v_gene: TRBV30; abundance: NA; CDR3aa: CAWSLSLGARTEAFF
v_gene: TRBV6-1; abundance: NA; CDR3aa: CASSVGVNYGYTF
v_gene: TRBV4-3; abundance: NA; CDR3aa: CASSPVISYEQYF
v_gene: TRBV12-5; abundance: once; CDR3aa: CASVGESETGELFF
v_gene: TRBV19; abundance: NA; CDR3aa: CASSLRGSRTEAFF
v_gene: TRBV27; abundance: NA; CDR3aa: CASSYYRGAEDTQYF